This TCR beta chain stems from a study of blood T cells in healthy people across ages. Germline CDR1 SGHRS, CDR2 YFSETQ. The CDR3 runs to 12 residues. Deletions cut 5 bases from V and 4 bases from J, with 9 bases between. PCR was performed a second time for about 7 to 12 cycles using a sample-barcoded 5' primer and a J-beta primer mix. All cDNA molecules were each tagged by a template-switch adaptor with 12 random nucleotides. TCRdb used MiXCR to reprocess the 5' RACE reads, holding one entry per CDR3 protein. The sample includes approximately 1,000,000 distinct CDR3 sequences, 35% to 50% of them seen just once.

Sequenced sample: blood. The V and J genes are TRBV5-1 and TRBJ1-1; TRBD1 might be the D (5 bases). This receptor was taken from a woman aged 60-75 years in good health. The CDR3 sequence: CASRGAPTEAFF. For the CDR3, the DNA is TGCGCCAGCAGAGGGGCTCCCACTGAAGCTTTCTTT. Full variable domain (remainder filled in from reference TRBV5-1 and TRBJ1-1): KAGVTQTPRYLIKTRGQQVTLSCSPISGHRSVSWYQQTPGQGLQFLFEYFSETQRNKGNFPGRFSGRQFSNSRSEMNVSTLELGDSALYLCASRGAPTEAFFGQGTRLTVV.